The rows below give T cell receptor beta chains drawn from one sample of a study of T cell responses to AZD1222 COVID-19 vaccine. Profiled with immunoSEQ multiplex PCR; TCRdb holds only in-frame clones, not every one. The sample includes some 97,000 clones, around 89% of them seen just once. Sequencing was performed on peripheral blood, taken on day 0 of AZD1222 vaccination. The receptors originated from an adult in good health. The CDR3 runs from the conserved cysteine through the conserved F or W. A D gene is named only where the DNA matches it firmly. The size entry is marked missing in some rows and otherwise reads once, few, many or a size class.

>TRBV4-2|.|TRBJ2-1|TRBD1
TGTGCCAGCAGCCAACCCACCGGGACAGGGGGCTCTGAGCAGTTCTTC
CASSQPTGTGGSEQFF
>TRBV18|.|TRBJ2-1|TRBD2
TGTGCCAGCTCACCAACGGGAGGGCCCTACAATGAGCAGTTCTTC
CASSPTGGPYNEQFF
>TRBV5-1|.|TRBJ2-3|TRBD1
TGCGCCAGCAGCTTGGGGCCGGGACAGCGAGTTTATACGCAGTATTTT
CASSLGPGQRVYTQYF
>TRBV6-2/TRBV6-3|.|TRBJ1-5|TRBD1
TGTGCCAGCAGTTCTACGATCGGGGACAGCATCTACGTTTATAGCAATCAGCCCCAGCATTTT
CASSSTIGDSIYVYSNQPQHF
>TRBV28|.|TRBJ2-3|TRBD1
TGTGCCAGCAGTGGACAGGCCACAGATACGCAGTATTTT
CASSGQATDTQYF
>TRBV7-7|.|TRBJ2-1|.
TGTGCTAGCAGGGGGACTTTGGAACCCTCCTACAATGAGCAGTTCTTC
CASRGTLEPSYNEQFF
>TRBV6-5|.|TRBJ2-3|.
TGTGCCAGCTTTTCGTTGGGAGATACGCAGTATTTT
CASFSLGDTQYF
>TRBV7-2|.|TRBJ2-7|.
TGTGCCAGCAGCTCCCTCCTGTCAACGCCCTACGAGCAGTACTTC
CASSSLLSTPYEQYF
>TRBV7-2|.|TRBJ1-2|.
TGTGCCAGCAGCACCGGTTATGATGGCTACACCTTC
CASSTGYDGYTF
>TRBV2|.|TRBJ2-7|.
TGTGCCAGCAGTGAATCGGACCTCCGCCTTTACGAGCAGTACTTC
CASSESDLRLYEQYF
>TRBV11-3|.|TRBJ2-1|TRBD2
TGTGCCAGCAGCCCTGCGGGGGGGCGCGGAGGTGAGCAGTTCTTC
CASSPAGGRGGEQFF
>TRBV5-5|.|TRBJ1-1|.
TGTGCCAGCAGCTCCTTATCAGGGAGGGTCGCCTTCAAAGCTTTCTTT
CASSSLSGRVAFKAFF
>TRBV4-3|.|TRBJ2-7|.
TGCGCCAGCAGCCAAGAACGGCAAAGCTCCTACGAGCAGTACTTC
CASSQERQSSYEQYF
>TRBV5-1|.|TRBJ1-1|TRBD1
TGCGCCAGCAGCTTGGACGACAGGGTGGTCACTGAAGCTTTCTTT
CASSLDDRVVTEAFF
>TRBV10-2|.|TRBJ1-5|.
TGCGCCAGCAGCGGACAAGGCCTCAATCAGCCCCAGCATTTT
CASSGQGLNQPQHF
>TRBV18|few|TRBJ1-5|TRBD1
TGTGCCAGCTCACCGGGACAGAATCAGCCCCAGCATTTT
CASSPGQNQPQHF
>TRBV11-2|.|TRBJ1-5|.
TGTGCCAGCAGCTCACGGGACCGCAATCAGCCCCAGCATTTT
CASSSRDRNQPQHF
>TRBV7-2|few|TRBJ2-7|.
TGTGCCAGCAGCTTAGGAATGGCGGGCCACGAGCAGTACTTC
CASSLGMAGHEQYF
>TRBV15|.|TRBJ1-5|TRBD1
TGTGCCACCAGCACCTGGACAGGGGGAAGTCAGCCCCAGCATTTT
CATSTWTGGSQPQHF
>TRBV24-1|.|TRBJ2-5|TRBD2
TGTGCCACCAGTGACACGACCGGGACTAGCGGACAAGAGACCCAGTACTTC
CATSDTTGTSGQETQYF
>TRBV21-1|.|TRBJ1-4|.
TGTGCCAACACCCTAGAGAATTCCACTAATGAAAAACTGTTTTTT
CANTLENSTNEKLFF
>TRBV24-1|.|TRBJ2-3|.
TGTGCCACCAGTGGGGGCTCTTTCACTAGCACAGATACGCAGTATTTT
CATSGGSFTSTDTQYF
>TRBV4-3|.|TRBJ1-1|.
TGCGCCAGCAGCCAGTCCTGGGAGACTGTGAACACTGAAGCTTTCTTT
CASSQSWETVNTEAFF
>TRBV4-1|once|TRBJ2-1|.
TGCGCCAGCAGCCAAGATATGAGGGAGTCCTACAATGAGCAGTTCTTC
CASSQDMRESYNEQFF
>TRBV19|once|TRBJ2-1|.
TGTGCCAGTAGTGTTAGCTCGGGGGCTTACAATGAGCAGTTCTTC
CASSVSSGAYNEQFF
>TRBV11-2|once|TRBJ2-7|.
TGTGCCAGCAGCCAGGACAGTTACGAGCAGTACTTC
CASSQDSYEQYF
>TRBV7-9|.|TRBJ2-3|.
TGTGCCAGCAGCTTAAGTGGGGTACTCACAGATACGCAGTATTTT
CASSLSGVLTDTQYF
>TRBV5-1|.|TRBJ2-7|.
TGCGCCAGCAGCTTTTACGCTGAGGACAGTCGGTACGAGCAGTACTTC
CASSFYAEDSRYEQYF
>TRBV28|.|TRBJ2-3|.
TGTGCCAGCAGATCCGGGGGCTGGAAGGCAGATACGCAGTATTTT
CASRSGGWKADTQYF
>TRBV6-5|.|TRBJ2-5|TRBD1
TGTGCCAGCAGTTGGGACAGGCGAGGAGAGACCCAGTACTTC
CASSWDRRGETQYF
>TRBV4-3|.|TRBJ1-5|TRBD1
TGCGCCAGCAGCCAAGGGGGACAGGGAAATCAGCCCCAGCATTTT
CASSQGGQGNQPQHF
>TRBV18|.|TRBJ2-1|.
TGTGCCAGCTCATCCCAACAGGGCTCCTACAATGAGCAGTTCTTC
CASSSQQGSYNEQFF
>TRBV6-4|few|TRBJ2-1|TRBD2
TGTGCCAGCAGTGAGGTAGCGGGAGAACACAATGAGCAGTTCTTC
CASSEVAGEHNEQFF
>TRBV28|.|TRBJ1-2|.
TGTGCCAGCAGTTTATTCGACTTTGGCTACACCTTC
CASSLFDFGYTF
>TRBV19|.|TRBJ1-2|.
TGTGCCAGTTTGCCCGGTTCGCGGGGTGTCCTCTATGGCTACACCTTC
CASLPGSRGVLYGYTF
>TRBV11-2|.|TRBJ1-1|.
TGTGCCAGCAGCTTATGGAGAACTGAAGCTTTCTTT
CASSLWRTEAFF
>TRBV10-3|.|TRBJ1-6|.
TGTGCCATCAAGGGCCACAGCGGGAATTCACCCCTCCACTTT
CAIKGHSGNSPLHF
>TRBV5-1|.|TRBJ2-3|.
TGCGCCAGCAGCCCCGGGTCCACCACAGATACGCAGTATTTT
CASSPGSTTDTQYF
>TRBV12-3/TRBV12-4|.|TRBJ1-1|.
TGTGCCAGCGCTGTCCTTACTGAAGCTTTCTTT
CASAVLTEAFF
>TRBV5-8|once|TRBJ1-2|.
TGTGCCAGCAGCCCCGGGGAGGTTAACTATGGCTACACCTTC
CASSPGEVNYGYTF
>TRBV7-9|.|TRBJ2-2|.
TGTGCCAGCAGCTCCGGACTATCTAGGACCGGGGAGCTGTTTTTT
CASSSGLSRTGELFF
>TRBV14|.|TRBJ2-1|TRBD2
TGTGCCAGCAGCCAAGAAGGACTAGCCGGGGAAAATGAGCAGTTCTTC
CASSQEGLAGENEQFF
>TRBV4-3|.|TRBJ2-4|.
TGCGCCAGCAGCCAAGAGGCTTGGGCGGGATTAGCCAAAAACATTCAGTACTTC
CASSQEAWAGLAKNIQYF
>TRBV7-9|.|TRBJ1-1|.
TGTGCCAGCAGCTTATTCCAGTATGAAGCTTTCTTT
CASSLFQYEAFF
>TRBV2|.|TRBJ2-3|TRBD2
TGTGCCAGCATGCAGGCTAGCGGGAGGTACGATACGCAGTATTTT
CASMQASGRYDTQYF
>TRBV19|.|TRBJ1-1|.
TGTGCCAGTAGTATAGACGGTGGTTTCGAGAACACTGAAGCTTTCTTT
CASSIDGGFENTEAFF
>TRBV9|.|TRBJ1-2|.
TGTGCCAGCAGCGTAGGTCAGGTCTATGGCTACACCTTC
CASSVGQVYGYTF